Each of the 19 T cell receptor beta chains below was sequenced from the same sample in a study of long-term antiretroviral therapy in people with HIV. Investigators performed immunoSEQ version v3.0 at survey level. Profiled with immunoSEQ multiplex PCR; TCRdb holds only in-frame clones, not every one. In the table there are tens of thousands of clones, under 85% of which are singletons. This material consisted of unsorted PBMCs, taken 0.4 years after starting antiretroviral therapy. These receptors all stem from a man in his forties or fifties with HIV.

This clone was picked up a small number of times. V usage is TRBV5-1 and J usage is TRBJ1-1, with D tentatively TRBD1 (5 bases). V lost 3 bases, J lost 0 bases, and 9 bases lay in between. Per the germline V gene, CDR1 is SGHRS and CDR2 is YFSETQ. This CDR3 is 14 amino acids long. The CDR3 sequence is CASSSSGLNTEAFF. CDR3 nucleotides: TGCGCCAGCAGCTCGTCGGGGCTGAACACTGAAGCTTTCTTT.

The table lists this clone with a count of one. The rearrangement uses TRBV4-3 and TRBJ1-3; D unresolved. Looked up from germline, CDR1 is LGHNA and CDR2 is YSLEER. With 0 bases removed from V and 0 bases from J, the gap between germline ends came to 12 bases. This CDR3 has 17 amino acids. The chain's CDR3 is CASSQELALNSGNTIYF. The CDR3 region has the DNA TGCGCCAGCAGCCAAGAGCTGGCCCTCAACTCTGGAAACACCATATATTTT.

This clone occurred a few times. J is TRBJ1-2 and V is TRBV6-5, with 8 bases fitting TRBD1. Germline V gene lookup returns CDR1 MNHEY and CDR2 SVGAGI. The CDR3 is 13 residues long. V was clipped by 6 bases and J by 3 bases; unmatched bases: 3. CDR3 bases: TGTGCCAGCAGGAAGGACAGGGACTATGGCTACACCTTC. This codes for CASRKDRDYGYTF.

V is TRBV6-5 and J is TRBJ1-1; D is unresolved. V was pared by 2 bases and J by 6 bases, with 10 bases between. CDR1 MNHEY and CDR2 SVGAGI come from the germline V gene. CDR3 length equals 13 residues. The CDR3 DNA is TGTGCCAGCAGTTACAGCGAGAGCCCTGAAGCTTTCTTT. This gives the protein CASSYSESPEAFF.

The V call is TRBV6-5, the J call TRBJ2-2, with 11 bases fitting TRBD2. The length of the CDR3 is 15 residues. Unmatched junction bases numbered 8, after V lost 7 bases and J lost 7 bases. Germline CDR1 and CDR2: MNHEY and SVGAGI. The CDR3 spells CASTYSGTSGGELFF. For the CDR3, the DNA is TGTGCCAGCACCTACTCCGGGACTAGCGGCGGGGAGCTGTTTTTT.

This clone was detected only a few times. The rearrangement uses TRBV19 and TRBJ1-3; D unclear. There are 11 residues in the CDR3. From germline, CDR1 is LNHDA and CDR2 SQIVND (reference sequence). The CDR3 protein is CWDLRGNTIYF. CDR3 DNA sequence: TGTTGGGATCTCCGCGGAAACACCATATATTTT. The complete variable domain, with remaining parts taken from reference TRBV19 and TRBJ1-3, reads DGGITQSPKYLFRKEGQNVTLSCEQNLNHDAMYWYRQDPGQGLRLIYYSQIVNDFQKGDIAEGYSVSREKKESFPLTVTSAQKNPTAFYLCWDLRGNTIYFGEGSWLTVV.

The chain recombines TRBV2 with TRBJ1-2, with 12 bases identical to TRBD1. This CDR3 has 15 residues. The V and J ends lost 7 bases and 8 bases, in that order; junction bases with no gene match: 11. Per germline, CDR1 SNHLY and CDR2 FYNNEI. CDR3 sequence (DNA): TGTGCCAGCAATCAGCCGGGACAGGGGGCGGCAGGCTACACCTTC. It translates to CASNQPGQGAAGYTF.

The chain links TRBV6-1 to TRBJ1-5, with 8 bases that match TRBD1. This CDR3 has 17 residues. With V trimmed by 4 bases and J by 7 bases, 15 bases remained unmatched. CDR1 MNHNS and CDR2 SASEGT come from the germline V gene. As DNA, the CDR3 is TGTGCCAGCAGTGGACAGGGGATGACAGGGGAAAAGCAGCCCCAGCATTTT. It specifies CASSGQGMTGEKQPQHF.

The rearrangement links TRBV2 to TRBJ1-5, with D tentatively TRBD1 (5 bases). The CDR3 has 15 residues. Looked up from germline, CDR1 is SNHLY and CDR2 is FYNNEI. The V end was cut by 6 bases, the J end by 0 bases, with 12 bases between. The CDR3 region is CASSPPGSSNQPQHF. The CDR3 nucleotides read TGTGCCAGCAGCCCCCCAGGGAGTAGCAATCAGCCCCAGCATTTT.

The V call is TRBV5-4, the J call TRBJ1-1; 8 bases match TRBD1. This CDR3 has 15 amino acids. V dropped 3 bases and J dropped 3; count of bases not matched to a gene: 7. The germline gives CDR1 SGHNT, CDR2 YYREEE (reference sequence). In nucleotides, the CDR3 is TGTGCCAGCAGCTATTCAATACAGGGGGACACTGAAGCTTTCTTT. Translation: CASSYSIQGDTEAFF.

The chain combines TRBV11-1 with TRBJ2-3; D unclear. From germline, CDR1 is SGHAT and CDR2 FQDESV (reference sequence). V dropped 3 bases and J dropped 0 bases, with 1 base sitting between them. This CDR3 is built from 12 residues. CDR3 sequence (DNA): TGTGCCAGCAGCTTTAGCACAGATACGCAGTATTTT. It translates to CASSFSTDTQYF.

The chain joins TRBV28 to TRBJ1-2; TRBD1 matches at 9 bases. The ends lost 6 bases at V and 8 bases at J; junction bases unmatched: 16. The CDR3 totals 16 residues. Per the germline V gene, CDR1 is MDHEN and CDR2 is SYDVKM. The DNA for the CDR3 is TGTGCCAGCAGGCATCCGGCGGGGACAGGGTATGAGGGCTACACCTTC. Its protein product is CASRHPAGTGYEGYTF.

By sample share, this clone is medium-sized. V usage is TRBV28 and J usage is TRBJ2-3; 11 positions agree with TRBD1. Germline values: CDR1 MDHEN, CDR2 SYDVKM. J was trimmed by 4 bases and V by 2 bases; bases with no gene match: 5. This CDR3 spans 16 amino acids. The chain's CDR3 is CASSLVGQGGSDTQYF. The CDR3 bases are TGTGCCAGCAGTTTAGTGGGACAGGGGGGATCAGATACGCAGTATTTT.

V and J are TRBV5-6 and TRBJ2-1; 11 bases line up with TRBD2. In germline, CDR1 is SGHDT, CDR2 YYEEEE. This CDR3 has 17 amino acids. V was pared by 1 base and J by 7 bases, with 10 bases of the junction left unmatched. The CDR3 coding sequence is TGTGCCAGCAGCTTGCTCCTAGCGGGGGGTTGGGGGAATGAGCAGTTCTTC. It yields the protein CASSLLLAGGWGNEQFF.

This chain uses TRBV6-1 with TRBJ2-5, with D possibly matching TRBD2 (6 bases). Trimming shortened V by 3 bases and J by 5 bases, and 19 bases separated the two germline ends. CDR1 and CDR2 (germline): MNHNS, SASEGT. CDR3 length equals 16 residues. CDR3 sequence (DNA): TGTGCCAGCAGTGATATTGGGGAGGTGGGACGGGAGACCCAGTACTTC. Translated: CASSDIGEVGRETQYF.

In this sample, this clone turned up once. The chain employs TRBV5-4 and TRBJ2-7, with 8 bases lining up with TRBD2. There are 15 residues in the CDR3. Germline lookup yields CDR1 SGHNT and CDR2 YYREEE (reference sequence). J gave up 9 bases and V 2 bases, and 13 bases lay outside the gene matches. CDR3: CASSFGGGPPETQYF. CDR3 DNA sequence: TGTGCCAGCAGCTTCGGCGGGGGGCCACCTGAGACGCAGTACTTC.

The gene calls are TRBV5-5 and TRBJ1-1; D perhaps matches TRBD1 (5 bases). CDR1 and CDR2 from the germline V gene are SGHKS and YYEKEE (reference sequence). Trimming removed 4 bases from V and 0 bases from J, with 13 bases in between. The CDR3 runs 15 residues. The DNA for the CDR3 is TGTGCCAGCAGCCTGACAGCGTCGATGAACACTGAAGCTTTCTTT. It yields the protein CASSLTASMNTEAFF.

The J gene is TRBJ2-3, the V gene TRBV11-3; D remains ambiguous. From germline, CDR1 is SGHNT and CDR2 YENEEA. Trimming stripped 4 bases from V and 2 bases from J, with 7 bases between. The CDR3 contains 13 residues. CDR3 sequence: CASSSKPTDTQYF. The CDR3 region has the DNA TGTGCCAGCAGCTCGAAACCCACAGATACGCAGTATTTT.

In DNA form, the CDR3 reads TGTGCCAGCAGCGCGCGGGGGAGCTCCTACAATGAGCAGTTCTTC. Translated: CASSARGSSYNEQFF. This chain uses TRBV13 with TRBJ2-1, with 7 nucleotides matching TRBD2. The CDR3 is made up of 15 amino acids. J was trimmed by 0 bases and V by 5 bases; bases with no gene match: 4. CDR1 is PRHDT and CDR2 is FYEKMQ in the germline V gene (reference sequence).